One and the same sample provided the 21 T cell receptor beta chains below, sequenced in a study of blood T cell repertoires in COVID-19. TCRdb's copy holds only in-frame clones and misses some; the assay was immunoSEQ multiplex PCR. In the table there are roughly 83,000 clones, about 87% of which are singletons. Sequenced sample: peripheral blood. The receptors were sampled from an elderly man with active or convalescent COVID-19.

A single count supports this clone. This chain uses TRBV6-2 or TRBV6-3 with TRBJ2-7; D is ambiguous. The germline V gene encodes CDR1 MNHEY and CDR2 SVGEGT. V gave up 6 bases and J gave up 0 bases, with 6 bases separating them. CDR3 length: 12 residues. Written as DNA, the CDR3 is TGTGCCAGCAGCCAGAGCTCCTACGAGCAGTACGTC. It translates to CASSQSSYEQYV.

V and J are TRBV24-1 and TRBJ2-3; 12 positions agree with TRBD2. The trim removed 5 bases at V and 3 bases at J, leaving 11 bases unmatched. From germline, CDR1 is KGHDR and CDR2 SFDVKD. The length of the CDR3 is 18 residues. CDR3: CATSGLGITSGRTDTQYF. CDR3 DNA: TGTGCCACCAGTGGATTAGGTATAACTAGCGGGAGGACAGATACGCAGTATTTT.

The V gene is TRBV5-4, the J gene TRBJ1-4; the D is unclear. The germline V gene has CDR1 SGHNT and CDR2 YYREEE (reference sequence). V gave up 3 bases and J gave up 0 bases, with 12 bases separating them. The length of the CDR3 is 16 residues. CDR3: CASSSPGSSTNEKLFF. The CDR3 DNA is TGTGCCAGCAGCTCCCCCGGGTCCTCAACTAATGAAAAACTGTTTTTT.

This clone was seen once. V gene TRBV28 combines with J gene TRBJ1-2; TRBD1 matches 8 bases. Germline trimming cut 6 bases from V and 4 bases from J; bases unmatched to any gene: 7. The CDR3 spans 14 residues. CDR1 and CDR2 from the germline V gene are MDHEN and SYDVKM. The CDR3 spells CASRAGQAAYGYTF. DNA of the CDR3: TGTGCCAGCAGGGCGGGACAGGCGGCCTATGGCTACACCTTC.

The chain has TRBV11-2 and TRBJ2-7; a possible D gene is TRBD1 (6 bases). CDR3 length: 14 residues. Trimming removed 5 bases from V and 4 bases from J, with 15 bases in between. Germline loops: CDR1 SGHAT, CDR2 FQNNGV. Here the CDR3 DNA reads TGTGCCAGCAGCCCCACAGGACAGTATTACGAGCAGTACGTC. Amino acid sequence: CASSPTGQYYEQYV.

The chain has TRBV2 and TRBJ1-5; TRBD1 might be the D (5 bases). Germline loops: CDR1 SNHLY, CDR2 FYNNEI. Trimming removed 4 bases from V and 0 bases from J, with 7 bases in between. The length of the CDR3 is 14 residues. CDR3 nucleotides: TGTGCCAGCAGTGGACAGTATAGCAATCAGCCCCAGCATTTT. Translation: CASSGQYSNQPQHF.

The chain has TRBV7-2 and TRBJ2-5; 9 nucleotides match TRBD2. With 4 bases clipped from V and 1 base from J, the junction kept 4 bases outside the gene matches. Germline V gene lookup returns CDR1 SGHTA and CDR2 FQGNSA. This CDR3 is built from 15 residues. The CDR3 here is CASSYQRGAQETQYF. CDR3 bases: TGTGCCAGCAGCTATCAGCGGGGGGCCCAAGAGACCCAGTACTTC.

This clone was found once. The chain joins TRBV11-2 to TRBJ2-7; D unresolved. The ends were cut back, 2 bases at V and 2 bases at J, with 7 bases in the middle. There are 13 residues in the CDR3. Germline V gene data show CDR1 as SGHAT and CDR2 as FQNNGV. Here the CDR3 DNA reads TGTGCCAGCAGCTTAATAACAGCCTACGAGCAGTACGTC. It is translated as CASSLITAYEQYV.

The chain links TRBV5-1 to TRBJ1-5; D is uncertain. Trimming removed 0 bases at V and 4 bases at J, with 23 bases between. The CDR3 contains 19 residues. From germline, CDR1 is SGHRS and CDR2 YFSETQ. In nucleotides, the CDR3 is TGCGCCAGCAGCTTGGTTCGACAACAACCGACAAGGCGTAATCAGCCCCAGCATTTT. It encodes CASSLVRQQPTRRNQPQHF.

The chain's CDR3 is CASSTGTGVRQETQYF. The CDR3 nucleotides are TGTGCCAGCAGCACCGGGACAGGGGTCCGCCAAGAGACCCAGTACTTC. This chain joins TRBV28 and TRBJ2-5; 10 bases are a match to TRBD1. V gave up 6 bases and J gave up 1 base; unmatched junction bases: 8. Germline CDR1 and CDR2: MDHEN and SYDVKM. CDR3 length equals 16 residues. Full variable domain (missing parts from reference TRBV28 and TRBJ2-5): DVKVTQSSRYLVKRTGEKVFLECVQDMDHENMFWYRQDPGLGLRLIYFSYDVKMKEKGDIPEGYSVSREKKERFSLILESASTNQTSMYLCASSTGTGVRQETQYFGPGTRLLVL.

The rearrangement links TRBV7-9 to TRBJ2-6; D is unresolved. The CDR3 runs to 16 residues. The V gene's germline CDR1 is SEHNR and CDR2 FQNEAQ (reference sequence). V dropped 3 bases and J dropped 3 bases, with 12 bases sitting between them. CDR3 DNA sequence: TGTGCCAGCAGCTTCGTCCCCGGTCTTGGGGCCAACGTCCTGACTTTC. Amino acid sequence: CASSFVPGLGANVLTF.

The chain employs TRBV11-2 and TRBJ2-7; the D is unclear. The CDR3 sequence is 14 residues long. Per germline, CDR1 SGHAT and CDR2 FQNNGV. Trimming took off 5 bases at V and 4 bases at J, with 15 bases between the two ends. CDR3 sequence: CASSPEGVSYEQYV. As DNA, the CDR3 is TGTGCCAGCAGCCCCGAAGGAGTTTCGTACGAGCAGTACGTC.

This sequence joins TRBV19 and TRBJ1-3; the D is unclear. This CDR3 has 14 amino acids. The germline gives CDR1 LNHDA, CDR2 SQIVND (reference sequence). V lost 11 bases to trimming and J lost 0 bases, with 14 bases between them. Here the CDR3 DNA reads TGTGCCGCGGGCCCAGGTCCCTCTGGAAACACCATATATTTT. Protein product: CAAGPGPSGNTIYF.

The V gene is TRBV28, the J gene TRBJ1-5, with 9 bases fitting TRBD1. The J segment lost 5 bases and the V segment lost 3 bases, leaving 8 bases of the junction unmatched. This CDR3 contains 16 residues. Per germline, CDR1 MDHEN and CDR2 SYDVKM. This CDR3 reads CASSLGKQGADQPQHF. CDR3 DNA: TGTGCCAGCAGTTTGGGGAAACAGGGGGCTGATCAGCCCCAGCATTTT. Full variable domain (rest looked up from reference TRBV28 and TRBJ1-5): DVKVTQSSRYLVKRTGEKVFLECVQDMDHENMFWYRQDPGLGLRLIYFSYDVKMKEKGDIPEGYSVSREKKERFSLILESASTNQTSMYLCASSLGKQGADQPQHFGDGTRLSIL.

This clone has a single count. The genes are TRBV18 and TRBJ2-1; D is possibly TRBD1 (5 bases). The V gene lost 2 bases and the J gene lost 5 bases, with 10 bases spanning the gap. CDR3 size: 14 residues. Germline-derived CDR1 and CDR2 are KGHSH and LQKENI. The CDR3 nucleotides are TGTGCCAGCTCACCAAAGGACATTAACAATGAGCAGTTCTTC. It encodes CASSPKDINNEQFF.

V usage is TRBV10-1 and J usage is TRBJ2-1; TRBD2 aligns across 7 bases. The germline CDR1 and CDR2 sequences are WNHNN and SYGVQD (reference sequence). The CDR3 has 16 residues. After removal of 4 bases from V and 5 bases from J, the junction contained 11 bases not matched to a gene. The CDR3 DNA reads TGCGCCAGCAGTGGAGGAGATCGGGGGGTAAACAATGAGCAGTTCTTC. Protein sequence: CASSGGDRGVNNEQFF.

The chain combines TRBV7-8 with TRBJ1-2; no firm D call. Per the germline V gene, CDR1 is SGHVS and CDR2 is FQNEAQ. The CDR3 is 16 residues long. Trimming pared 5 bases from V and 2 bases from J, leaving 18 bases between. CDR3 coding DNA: TGTGCCAGCAGCCCCTACCGCCGGGGTGAGAACTATGGCTACACCTTC. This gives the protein CASSPYRRGENYGYTF. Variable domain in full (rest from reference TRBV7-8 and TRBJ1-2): GAGVSQSPRYKVAKRGQDVALRCDPISGHVSLFWYQQALGQGPEFLTYFQNEAQLDKSGLPSDRFFAERPEGSVSTLKIQRTQQEDSAVYLCASSPYRRGENYGYTFGSGTRLTVV.

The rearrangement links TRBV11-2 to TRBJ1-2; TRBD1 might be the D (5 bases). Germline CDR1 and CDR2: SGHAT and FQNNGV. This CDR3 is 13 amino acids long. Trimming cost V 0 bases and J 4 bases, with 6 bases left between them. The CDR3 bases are TGTGCCAGCAGCTTAGAAGGGGCCTATGGCTACACCTTC. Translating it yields CASSLEGAYGYTF.

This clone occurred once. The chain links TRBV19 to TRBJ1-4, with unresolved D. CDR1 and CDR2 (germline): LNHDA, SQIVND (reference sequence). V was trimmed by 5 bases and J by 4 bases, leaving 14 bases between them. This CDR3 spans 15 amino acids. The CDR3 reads CASSLAPRGNEKLFF. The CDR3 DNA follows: TGTGCCAGTAGTTTAGCTCCCCGGGGTAATGAAAAACTGTTTTTT.

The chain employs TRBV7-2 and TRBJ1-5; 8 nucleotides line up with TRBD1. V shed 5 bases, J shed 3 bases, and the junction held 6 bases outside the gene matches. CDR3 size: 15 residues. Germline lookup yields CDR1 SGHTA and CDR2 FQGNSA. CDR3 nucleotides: TGTGCCAGCAGCCTCCGGACAGGGATCAATCAGCCCCAGCATTTT. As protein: CASSLRTGINQPQHF.

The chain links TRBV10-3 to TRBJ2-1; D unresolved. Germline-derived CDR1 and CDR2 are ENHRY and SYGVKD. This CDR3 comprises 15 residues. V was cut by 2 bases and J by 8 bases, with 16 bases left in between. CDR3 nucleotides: TGTGCCATCAGTGAGGCAGGCAGGTTCCGCGATGAGCAGTTCTTC. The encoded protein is CAISEAGRFRDEQFF.